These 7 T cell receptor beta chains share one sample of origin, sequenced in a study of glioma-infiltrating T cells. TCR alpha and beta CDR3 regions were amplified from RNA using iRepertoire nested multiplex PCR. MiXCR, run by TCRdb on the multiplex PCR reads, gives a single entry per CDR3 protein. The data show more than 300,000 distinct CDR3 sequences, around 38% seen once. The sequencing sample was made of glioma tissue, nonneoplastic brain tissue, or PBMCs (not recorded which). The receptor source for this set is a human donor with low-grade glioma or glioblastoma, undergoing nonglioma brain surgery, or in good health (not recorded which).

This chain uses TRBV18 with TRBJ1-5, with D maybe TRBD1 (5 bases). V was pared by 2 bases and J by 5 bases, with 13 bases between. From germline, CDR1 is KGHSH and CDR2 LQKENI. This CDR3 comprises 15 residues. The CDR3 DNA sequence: TGTGCCAGCTCACCAATAAGGGGTCAGTATCAGCCCCAGCATTTT. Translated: CASSPIRGQYQPQHF.

The CDR3: CASSLDRLLYGYTF. The CDR3 region has the DNA TGTGCCAGCAGCTTGGACAGGTTGCTCTATGGCTACACCTTC. The chain joins TRBV7-2 to TRBJ1-2; 7 bases line up with TRBD1. The CDR3 consists of 14 residues. V lost 3 bases to trimming and J lost 4 bases; unmatched junction nucleotides: 5. The germline gives CDR1 SGHTA, CDR2 FQGNSA.

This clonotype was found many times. CDR3 region: CASSALPAGAGDEQFF. CDR3 coding DNA: TGTGCCAGCAGTGCCCTCCCCGCGGGAGCGGGGGATGAGCAGTTCTTC. The chain employs TRBV27 and TRBJ2-1, with 8 bases identical to TRBD2. J gave up 8 bases and V 5 bases, and 14 bases lay outside the gene matches. This CDR3 has 16 residues. CDR1 is MNHEY, CDR2 SMNVEV, per germline (reference sequence).

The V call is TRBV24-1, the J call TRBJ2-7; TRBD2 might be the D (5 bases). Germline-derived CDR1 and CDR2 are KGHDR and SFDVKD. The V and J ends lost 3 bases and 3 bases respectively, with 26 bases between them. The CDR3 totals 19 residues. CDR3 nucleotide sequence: TGTGCCACCAGTGATGCGGGTGCGTTTGAGCGAAGCGATTACTACGAGCAGTACTTC. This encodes CATSDAGAFERSDYYEQYF.

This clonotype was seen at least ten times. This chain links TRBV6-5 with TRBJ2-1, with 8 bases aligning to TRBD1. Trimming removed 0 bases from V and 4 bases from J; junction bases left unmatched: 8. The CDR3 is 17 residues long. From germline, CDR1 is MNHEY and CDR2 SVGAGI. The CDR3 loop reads CASSYSIFDRGYNEQFF. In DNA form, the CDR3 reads TGTGCCAGCAGTTACTCCATTTTTGACAGGGGATACAATGAGCAGTTCTTC.

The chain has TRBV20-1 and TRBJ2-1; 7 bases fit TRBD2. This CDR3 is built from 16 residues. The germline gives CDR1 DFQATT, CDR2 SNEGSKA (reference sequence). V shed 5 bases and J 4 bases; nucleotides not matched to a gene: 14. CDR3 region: CSAVPRLAPLYNEQFF. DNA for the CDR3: TGCAGTGCTGTCCCTCGACTAGCTCCGTTATACAATGAGCAGTTCTTC.

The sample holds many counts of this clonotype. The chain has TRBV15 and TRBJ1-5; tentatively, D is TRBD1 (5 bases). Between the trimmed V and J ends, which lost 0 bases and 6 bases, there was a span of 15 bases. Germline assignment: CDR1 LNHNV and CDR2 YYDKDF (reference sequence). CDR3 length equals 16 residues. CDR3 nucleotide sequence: TGTGCCACCAGCAGAGATGTCGTAACAGGAGGTCAGCCCCAGCATTTT. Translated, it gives CATSRDVVTGGQPQHF.